The T cell receptor (beta chain) described here comes from a study of vaccination and CD4 T cells after COVID-19. Overall study: Convalescent patients gave post-COVID blood a median approximately 94 days post-diagnosis, range 35 to 161. The authors exposed cells to overlapping spike peptides derived from SARS-CoV-2, HCoV-NL63, HCoV-OC43 and HCoV-229E.

Details on this clonotype: The antigen remains unidentified.

The time point: late sampling 161 to 241 days after vaccination in a few convalescent patients. Treatment given: roughly 10-day PBMC culture with coronavirus spike peptide pools or control peptides (ViraFEST assay). Cultured CD4+ T cells had their DNA profiled by the Oncomine TCR Beta short-read assay. Each CDR3 protein gets one entry after TCRdb re-called the PCR reads with MiXCR. The data hold about 15,000 distinct CDR3 sequences, with around 48% observed a single time. The sequencing used CD4+ T cells from blood, cultured in vitro, collected about 7 months after SARS-CoV-2 vaccination. This sequence was found in a human donor who had recovered from COVID-19.

CDR3 amino acids: CSAQLGGSENYGYTF. The CDR3 nucleotides read TGCAGTGCTCAGCTAGGGGGAAGTGAAAACTATGGCTACACCTTC. The chain recombines TRBV20-1 with TRBJ1-2; perhaps TRBD1 as D (6 bases). The germline V and J ends were trimmed by 5 bases and 2 bases, with 18 bases remaining between them. This CDR3 is built from 15 residues. Germline CDR1 reads DFQATT; CDR2 reads SNEGSKA (reference sequence).